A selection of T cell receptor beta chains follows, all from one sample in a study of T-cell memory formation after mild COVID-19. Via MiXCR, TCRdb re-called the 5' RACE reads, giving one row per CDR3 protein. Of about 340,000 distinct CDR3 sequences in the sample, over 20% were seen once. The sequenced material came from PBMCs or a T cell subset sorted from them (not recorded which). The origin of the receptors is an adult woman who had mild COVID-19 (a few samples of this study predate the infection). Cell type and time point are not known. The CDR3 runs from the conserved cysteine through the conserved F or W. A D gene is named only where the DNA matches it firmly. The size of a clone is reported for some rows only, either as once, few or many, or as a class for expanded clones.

DNA: TGCGCCAGCGCATGGCGAGGGAACACCGGGGAGCTGTTTTTT
CDR3: CASAWRGNTGELFF
size: few
V: TRBV5-1
D: NA
J: TRBJ2-2

DNA: TGCGCCAGCAGTACTACCGGGTTACAGTTCTTC
CDR3: CASSTTGLQFF
size: many
V: TRBV5-1
D: NA
J: TRBJ2-1

DNA: TGTGCCAGCAGCGCGGGACAGATCACTGAAGCTTTCTTT
CDR3: CASSAGQITEAFF
size: NA
V: TRBV7-8
D: TRBD1
J: TRBJ1-1

DNA: TGCGCCAGCAGCTTGGCGGCCGCACCATTGAACATTCAGTACTTC
CDR3: CASSLAAAPLNIQYF
size: few
V: TRBV5-1
D: NA
J: TRBJ2-4

DNA: TGTGCCAGCAGCTTAGGTTCGACAGGCAGCACAGATACGCAGTATTTT
CDR3: CASSLGSTGSTDTQYF
size: few
V: TRBV7-9
D: NA
J: TRBJ2-3

DNA: TGTGCCAGCAGTCCCGGGACCCGGTGGGACACTGAAGCTTTCTTT
CDR3: CASSPGTRWDTEAFF
size: few
V: TRBV27
D: NA
J: TRBJ1-1

DNA: TGTGCCTGGGGGGGGGCAGACAACGAGCAGTACTTC
CDR3: CAWGGADNEQYF
size: NA
V: TRBV30
D: NA
J: TRBJ2-7

DNA: TGTGCCACCAGTGATCGACAGGGCTATCAGCCCCAGCATTTT
CDR3: CATSDRQGYQPQHF
size: NA
V: TRBV24-1
D: TRBD1
J: TRBJ1-5

DNA: TGTGCCAGCAGCTTAGATGGAGGGGTCGACGGCTACACCTTC
CDR3: CASSLDGGVDGYTF
size: NA
V: TRBV11-2
D: NA
J: TRBJ1-2

DNA: TGTGCCAGCAGAGAAGCCGGATATACACTGTACAATGAGCAGTTCTTC
CDR3: CASREAGYTLYNEQFF
size: NA
V: TRBV7-9
D: NA
J: TRBJ2-1

DNA: TGTGCCAGCAGTGTTAATGCGGCGGGGCAGTACTTC
CDR3: CASSVNAAGQYF
size: NA
V: TRBV6-1
D: NA
J: TRBJ2-7

DNA: TGTGCCAGTAGTTTTCTCCCGGACTCGCCGGATACGCAGTATTTT
CDR3: CASSFLPDSPDTQYF
size: NA
V: TRBV19
D: NA
J: TRBJ2-3

DNA: TGTGCCAGCAGTTTCGGGACTAGCGGCAGCTACGAGCAGTACTTC
CDR3: CASSFGTSGSYEQYF
size: few
V: TRBV6-2/TRBV6-3
D: TRBD2
J: TRBJ2-7

DNA: TGTGCCAGCAGGGCCGCCGAGGTTAAGAATTCACCCCTCCACTTT
CDR3: CASRAAEVKNSPLHF
size: NA
V: TRBV12-3/TRBV12-4
D: NA
J: TRBJ1-6

DNA: TGTGCCAGCAGCGGAGGGGGCTCCGAGCAGTACTTC
CDR3: CASSGGGSEQYF
size: few
V: TRBV7-9
D: NA
J: TRBJ2-7

DNA: TGTGCCAGCAGTTACCCGGGACAGGGGAATGCTTTCTTT
CDR3: CASSYPGQGNAFF
size: NA
V: TRBV6-5
D: TRBD1
J: TRBJ1-1

DNA: TGCGCCAGCAGCTCCGGTGCTTTGACTGAAGCTTTCTTT
CDR3: CASSSGALTEAFF
size: few
V: TRBV5-1
D: NA
J: TRBJ1-1

DNA: TGTGCCATCAGTGAGTTAAGGGGGGAAGACACTGAAGCTTTCTTT
CDR3: CAISELRGEDTEAFF
size: few
V: TRBV10-3
D: NA
J: TRBJ1-1

DNA: TGTGCCAGCAGCTTAGATGCAGGGTTAAGCTCCTACAATGAGCAGTTCTTC
CDR3: CASSLDAGLSSYNEQFF
size: NA
V: TRBV11-2
D: NA
J: TRBJ2-1

DNA: TGCGCCAGCAGCGCTGGACAGGTCCCACCCCAGCATTTT
CDR3: CASSAGQVPPQHF
size: few
V: TRBV5-1
D: TRBD1
J: TRBJ1-5

DNA: TGTGCCAGCAGCACCCGGACAGGGGAAAACTATGGCTACACCTTC
CDR3: CASSTRTGENYGYTF
size: NA
V: TRBV7-2
D: TRBD1
J: TRBJ1-2

DNA: TGTGCCAGCTCACTGTCAAGCGGCACTGAAGCTTTCTTT
CDR3: CASSLSSGTEAFF
size: few
V: TRBV18
D: NA
J: TRBJ1-1

DNA: TGTGCCAGTAATTTCGAGCGGCTTTGTTACAATGAGCAGTTCTTC
CDR3: CASNFERLCYNEQFF
size: NA
V: TRBV19
D: NA
J: TRBJ2-1

DNA: TGCGCCAGCAGCCGCAGCAATCAGGGGACTAGCACAGATACGCAGTATTTT
CDR3: CASSRSNQGTSTDTQYF
size: NA
V: TRBV5-1
D: NA
J: TRBJ2-3

DNA: TGTGCCATCAGTGAGTCTCGAGCGGGGGGAGGTAATGAGCAGTTCTTC
CDR3: CAISESRAGGGNEQFF
size: NA
V: TRBV10-3
D: TRBD2
J: TRBJ2-1

DNA: TGCGCCAGCAGCCTAGGGACGGACTCCGACTCCTACAATGAGCAGTTCTTC
CDR3: CASSLGTDSDSYNEQFF
size: few
V: TRBV4-1
D: NA
J: TRBJ2-1